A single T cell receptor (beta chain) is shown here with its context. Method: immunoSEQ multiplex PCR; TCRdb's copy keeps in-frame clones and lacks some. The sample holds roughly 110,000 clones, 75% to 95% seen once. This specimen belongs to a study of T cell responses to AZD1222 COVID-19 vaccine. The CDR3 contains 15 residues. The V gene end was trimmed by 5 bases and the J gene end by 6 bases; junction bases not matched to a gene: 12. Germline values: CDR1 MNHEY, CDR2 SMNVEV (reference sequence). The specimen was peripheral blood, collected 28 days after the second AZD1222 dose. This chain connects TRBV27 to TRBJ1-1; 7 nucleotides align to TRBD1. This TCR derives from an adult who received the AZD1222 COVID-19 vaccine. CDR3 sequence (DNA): TGTGCCAGCAGTCGGATCGGTCAGGGGGAATCTGAAGCTTTCTTT. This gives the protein CASSRIGQGESEAFF.